Described below is a single T cell receptor beta chain sequence and its context. Antigen: not known. The sample belongs to a study of cytomegalovirus exposure and HLA in healthy donors. Study outcomes and limitations: A later analysis revealed that TCR association rates differed between HLA loci, peaking at DRB1 and bottoming out at HLA-C. TRBV6-2, TRBV6-3 and some other V segments were unresolvable in 87-base-pair reads.

The length of the CDR3 is 15 residues. Trimming took off 2 bases at V and 5 bases at J, with 13 bases between the two ends. Germline assignment: CDR1 KGHSH and CDR2 LQKENI. The primer mix had 60 Vbeta and 13 Jbeta primers. Sequencing used immunoSEQ multiplex PCR; TCRdb keeps in-frame clones, though not all of them. This table holds 150,000 to 200,000 clones, 65% to 80% found once. The source is a woman between 35 and 50 years old in good health and CMV-seropositive. The chain recombines TRBV18 with TRBJ2-1, with TRBD1 as a possible D gene (5 bases). The sequencing input was PBMCs. This CDR3 is CASSPTTGPHNEQFF. The CDR3 DNA sequence: TGTGCCAGCTCACCAACCACAGGCCCCCACAATGAGCAGTTCTTC.